These T cell receptor beta chains were read from a single sample in a study of shared clonotypes between healthy human individuals. Clones were read by immunoSEQ multiplex PCR, and TCRdb kept only the in-frame ones, dropping some. The table records around 2.1 million clones, roughly 91% of them present only once. The sequencing input was naive CD8+ T cells from PBMCs. The receptors were gathered from a man aged 18-30 years in good health. Some clones in this sample may be carry-over from other donors' samples. The CDR3 runs from the conserved cysteine through the conserved F or W. A D gene is named only where the DNA matches it firmly. Expanded clones get a size class; other rows say once, few or many, or leave the size out.

V gene	clone size	D gene	J gene	CDR3 protein	CDR3 DNA
TRBV14	NA	NA	TRBJ2-2	CASSWGLSTGELFF	TGTGCCAGCAGCTGGGGGTTGAGTACCGGGGAGCTGTTTTTT
TRBV7-9	NA	NA	TRBJ2-7	CASSPSGLSHYEQYF	TGTGCCAGCAGCCCCTCCGGACTAAGTCACTACGAGCAGTACTTC
TRBV19	NA	NA	TRBJ2-5	CASSITGMDQETQYF	TGTGCCAGTAGTATCACAGGGATGGACCAAGAGACCCAGTACTTC
TRBV10-2	NA	NA	TRBJ1-2	CASSAGDLGYTF	TGCGCCAGCAGCGCGGGGGATTTGGGCTACACCTTC
TRBV18	NA	TRBD1	TRBJ1-2	CASSPLSPGTDRHGYTF	TGTGCCAGCTCACCTCTTAGTCCCGGGACAGATCGCCATGGCTACACCTTC
TRBV19	once	TRBD1	TRBJ2-2	CASSTLPEAGGVGTGELFF	TGTGCCAGTAGTACCTTACCTGAGGCAGGGGGCGTAGGCACCGGGGAGCTGTTTTTT
TRBV28	NA	TRBD1	TRBJ1-5	CASSGTGTESNQPQHF	TGTGCCAGCAGTGGTACCGGGACAGAAAGCAATCAGCCCCAGCATTTT
TRBV4-1	NA	TRBD2	TRBJ2-1	CASSQVPLAGYNEQFF	TGCGCCAGCAGCCAAGTCCCACTAGCGGGATACAATGAGCAGTTCTTC
TRBV7-9	NA	NA	TRBJ2-1	CASSSYRVSYNEQFF	TGTGCCAGCAGCTCTTACAGGGTCTCCTACAATGAGCAGTTCTTC
TRBV27	NA	TRBD2	TRBJ2-1	CASSPRSGGNEQFF	TGTGCCAGCAGTCCGCGCTCGGGGGGTAATGAGCAGTTCTTC
TRBV5-1	NA	TRBD1	TRBJ1-2	CASSPGTVVRIGYTF	TGCGCCAGCAGCCCCGGGACAGTTGTTAGGATTGGCTACACCTTC
TRBV4-1	NA	NA	TRBJ1-2	CASSQETSGWDGYTF	TGCGCCAGCAGCCAAGAGACCAGTGGGTGGGATGGCTACACCTTC
TRBV5-1	NA	TRBD2	TRBJ2-7	CASKASGLYEQYF	TGCGCCAGCAAGGCTAGCGGCCTCTACGAGCAGTACTTC